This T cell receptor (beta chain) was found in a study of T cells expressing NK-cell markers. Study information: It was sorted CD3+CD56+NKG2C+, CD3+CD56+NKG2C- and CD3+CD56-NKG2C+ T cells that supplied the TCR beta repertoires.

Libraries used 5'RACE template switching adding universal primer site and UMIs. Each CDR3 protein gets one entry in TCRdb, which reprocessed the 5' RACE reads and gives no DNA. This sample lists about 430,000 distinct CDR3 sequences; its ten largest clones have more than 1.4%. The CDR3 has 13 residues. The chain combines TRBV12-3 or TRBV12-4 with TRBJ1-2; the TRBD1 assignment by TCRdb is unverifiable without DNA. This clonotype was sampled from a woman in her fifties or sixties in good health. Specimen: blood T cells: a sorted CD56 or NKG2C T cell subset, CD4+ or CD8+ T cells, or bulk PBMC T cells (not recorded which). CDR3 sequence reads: CASTRDRNYGYTF.